Below are 10 T cell receptor beta chains sequenced from a single sample in a study of molecular identifiers for immune sequencing clone quantification. TCRdb independently ran MiXCR on the PCR reads; one entry per CDR3 protein. The sample includes a few hundred thousand distinct CDR3 sequences, 24% of them seen just once. The sample comprised naive CD8+ T cells from blood, with Jurkat cell RNA spiked in. Subset denoted: FACS-sorted CD8+CD4-CCR7+CD45RA+ naive T cells. The receptors originated from a human donor in good health. Some libraries in this study had Jurkat cell RNA spiked in.

CDR3 bases: TGTGCCAGCAGCCCCGGCAGGGGGGGTAGCACAGATACGCAGTATTTT. This sequence encodes CASSPGRGGSTDTQYF. This chain uses TRBV7-9 with TRBJ2-3; D could derive from TRBD1 or TRBD2 (7 bases each). V lost 5 bases and J lost 0, with 15 bases in between. Germline-derived CDR1 and CDR2 are SEHNR and FQNEAQ (reference sequence). The CDR3 is made up of 16 amino acids.

This clonotype was counted between two and nine times. CDR3 in amino acids: CASRKASGTGLFDTGELFF. The CDR3 DNA is TGTGCCAGCAGAAAAGCCTCCGGGACAGGGTTATTTGACACCGGGGAGCTGTTTTTT. The rearrangement links TRBV6-6 to TRBJ2-2; 9 bases are shared with TRBD1. J gave up 3 bases and V 6 bases, and 17 bases lay outside the gene matches. This CDR3 comprises 19 residues. Germline CDR1 is MNHNY and CDR2 is SVGAGI (reference sequence).

J is TRBJ2-2 and V is TRBV7-4; either TRBD1 or TRBD2 may supply D (5 bases each). CDR1 and CDR2 from the germline V gene are SGHVT and SQSDAQ. The ends were cut back, 4 bases at V and 5 bases at J, with 17 bases in the middle. CDR3 length equals 16 residues. This CDR3 reads CASSSLWGRGTGELFF. CDR3 coding DNA: TGTGCCAGCAGCTCCCTTTGGGGGAGAGGAACCGGGGAGCTGTTTTTT.

Many counts were recorded for this clonotype. V gene TRBV7-9 combines with J gene TRBJ2-7, with TRBD2 identical over 8 bases. In germline, CDR1 is SEHNR, CDR2 FQNEAQ (reference sequence). The CDR3 consists of 15 residues. J gave up 5 bases and V 7 bases, and 13 bases lay outside the gene matches. CDR3 sequence: CASTASGAGVDEQYF. The CDR3 bases are TGTGCCAGCACCGCCTCTGGAGCGGGAGTTGACGAGCAGTACTTC.

The rearrangement uses TRBV12-3 or TRBV12-4 and TRBJ2-1; perhaps D is TRBD1 or TRBD2 (6 bases each). This CDR3 comprises 15 residues. Trimming took off 2 bases at V and 2 bases at J, with 10 bases between the two ends. The DNA of the CDR3 is TGTGCCAGCAGTTTAAGGGGGGCCCCCTACAATGAGCAGTTCTTC. The encoded protein is CASSLRGAPYNEQFF.

This clonotype came up many times. J is TRBJ2-7 and V is TRBV5-6, with 9 nucleotides matching TRBD1. Germline V gene data show CDR1 as SGHDT and CDR2 as YYEEEE. This CDR3 comprises 13 residues. V was pared by 4 bases and J by 6 bases, with 5 bases of the junction left unmatched. The CDR3 loop reads CASSTGTGREQYF. The CDR3 region has the DNA TGTGCCAGCAGCACGGGGACAGGGCGCGAGCAGTACTTC.

The chain employs TRBV20-1 and TRBJ1-5; a possible D gene is TRBD1 (6 bases). The CDR3 consists of 14 residues. The V gene lost 5 bases and the J gene lost 2 bases, with 13 bases spanning the gap. Per germline, CDR1 DFQATT and CDR2 SNEGSKA (reference sequence). CDR3 coding DNA: TGCAGTGCTCATAGGGGGATGGGCAATCAGCCCCAGCATTTT. This codes for CSAHRGMGNQPQHF.

The CDR3 coding sequence is TGTGCCAGCAGCCACCGGGACTCAATTAGAGGTGAGCAGTTCTTC. Residues: CASSHRDSIRGEQFF. The gene calls are TRBV7-9 and TRBJ2-1; D is possibly TRBD2 (6 bases). Germline CDR1 and CDR2: SEHNR and FQNEAQ (reference sequence). Between the trimmed V and J ends, which lost 5 bases and 9 bases, there was a span of 20 bases. The CDR3 loop spans 15 amino acids.

This clonotype was seen ten or more times. This chain links TRBV28 with TRBJ1-5; possible D gene TRBD1, 5 bases. Germline V gives CDR1 MDHEN, CDR2 SYDVKM. Between the trimmed V and J ends, which lost 3 bases and 11 bases, there was a span of 11 bases. The CDR3 length is 12 residues. Written as DNA, the CDR3 is TGTGCCAGCAGTTTTCAGGGCCAGTCCCAGCATTTT. Protein product: CASSFQGQSQHF.

As for this clonotype: A much more abundant neighbour one base away suggests this may be a read error. Here the CDR3 omits its conserved ending phenylalanine or tryptophan, so a read error is the likely source. The rearrangement joins TRBV19 to TRBJ1-1; the D is unclear. Germline V gene sequence: CDR1 LNHDA, CDR2 SQIVND (reference sequence). Trimming took off 4 bases at V and 3 bases at J, with 9 bases between the two ends. The CDR3 covers 13 residues. CDR3 DNA: TGTGCCAGTAGTAAGTACAGCTACACTGAAGCTTTCTCT. This codes for CASSKYSYTEAFS.